These 25 T cell receptor beta chains were sequenced from one sample in a study of shared clonotypes between healthy human individuals. CD8 cells regarded as naive lacked CD45RO, were positively chosen for CCR7, and omitted terminally differentiated effector memory CD45RA+ cells. Measured with immunoSEQ multiplex PCR; TCRdb has only the in-frame clones, and not every one. This sample has roughly 770,000 clones, with 90% to 98% found just once. The sample comprised naive CD8+ T cells sorted from blood. Receptors were obtained from a man under 40 in good health.

As to this clone: The sample has other DNA sequences that encode this CDR3 too. In DNA, the CDR3 is TGTGCCAGCAGCTCAGAGGGACAGCAAGAGACCCAGTACTTC. Translating it yields CASSSEGQQETQYF. This rearrangement joins TRBV7-9 to TRBJ2-5, with TRBD1 matching 7 bases. V lost 4 bases and J lost 2; bases outside the gene matches: 4. The CDR3 covers 14 residues. Germline V gives CDR1 SEHNR, CDR2 FQNEAQ (reference sequence).

This chain connects TRBV11-2 to TRBJ2-3, with 9 bases identical to TRBD2. J was trimmed by 3 bases and V by 5 bases; bases with no gene match: 9. The CDR3 sequence is 16 residues long. The germline V gene has CDR1 SGHAT and CDR2 FQNNGV. The chain's CDR3 is CASSRIAGVGTDTQYF. In nucleotides, the CDR3 is TGTGCCAGCAGCCGTATAGCGGGAGTTGGGACAGATACGCAGTATTTT.

V gene TRBV27 combines with J gene TRBJ2-7; TRBD2 is a possible D gene (6 bases). The V and J ends lost 3 bases and 3 bases respectively, with 12 bases between them. Per the germline V gene, CDR1 is MNHEY and CDR2 is SMNVEV (reference sequence). The CDR3 is 14 amino acids. CDR3 residues: CASSLGGLNYEQYF. DNA for the CDR3: TGTGCCAGCAGTTTGGGGGGACTCAACTACGAGCAGTACTTC.

J is TRBJ1-2 and V is TRBV4-1; D remains ambiguous. V shed 0 bases and J shed 8 bases, with 16 bases lying between them. Germline V gives CDR1 MGHRA, CDR2 YSYEKL. CDR3 length: 15 residues. The CDR3 region is CASSQDQAGDEGYTF. In DNA form, the CDR3 reads TGCGCCAGCAGCCAAGACCAGGCGGGAGACGAGGGCTACACCTTC.

Notes on this clone: Other DNA sequences of this sample code for an identical CDR3. V and J are TRBV28 and TRBJ2-1; D not certain. V lost 3 bases and J lost 4, with 4 bases in between. Germline lookup yields CDR1 MDHEN and CDR2 SYDVKM. The CDR3 has 12 amino acids. The CDR3 sequence: CASSLGYNEQFF. CDR3 DNA sequence: TGTGCCAGCAGTTTGGGTTACAATGAGCAGTTCTTC.

The chain is built from TRBV7-9 and TRBJ2-7, with 9 positions matching TRBD1. CDR1 SEHNR and CDR2 FQNEAQ come from the germline V gene (reference sequence). This CDR3 spans 12 amino acids. V shed 5 bases and J 5 bases; nucleotides not matched to a gene: 1. The CDR3 bases are TGTGCCAGCAGCGGGACAGGGAACGAGCAGTACTTC. It encodes CASSGTGNEQYF.

The V gene is TRBV11-2, the J gene TRBJ2-5, with D perhaps matching TRBD1 or TRBD2 (5 bases each). Germline assignment: CDR1 SGHAT and CDR2 FQNNGV. With 1 base removed from V and 1 base from J, the gap between germline ends came to 13 bases. The CDR3 length is 16 residues. CDR3 nucleotide sequence: TGTGCCAGCAGCTTAGGCCGTTTTGGGACCCAAGAGACCCAGTACTTC. Residues: CASSLGRFGTQETQYF.

Of note for this clone: Within the sample, other DNA sequences also encode this same CDR3. The chain uses TRBV6-5 and TRBJ2-7; weak D call: TRBD2 (5 bases). Germline assignment: CDR1 MNHEY and CDR2 SVGAGI. The CDR3 length is 11 residues. The germline V and J ends were trimmed by 2 bases and 6 bases, with 5 bases remaining between them. CDR3 amino acids: CASSYSGEQYF. The CDR3 DNA follows: TGTGCCAGCAGTTACAGCGGCGAGCAGTACTTC.

This clone was detected once. This chain joins TRBV11-1 and TRBJ2-3; D remains ambiguous. Trimming removed 5 bases from V and 1 base from J, with 10 bases in between. The V gene's germline CDR1 is SGHAT and CDR2 FQDESV (reference sequence). CDR3 length: 14 residues. CDR3 protein: CASSVVTGTDTQYF. The DNA of the CDR3 is TGTGCCAGCAGCGTAGTAACCGGCACAGATACGCAGTATTTT.

This rearrangement joins TRBV6-1 to TRBJ1-5, with 8 bases fitting TRBD1. This CDR3 region has 14 residues. Losses at the gene ends were 1 base for V and 4 bases for J; bases not matched to a gene: 0. CDR1 is MNHNS, CDR2 SASEGT, per germline. This chain's CDR3 is CASSEGDRNQPQHF. CDR3 nucleotide sequence: TGTGCCAGCAGTGAAGGGGACAGGAATCAGCCCCAGCATTTT.

J is TRBJ2-1 and V is TRBV4-1, with 8 positions matching TRBD2. From germline, CDR1 is MGHRA and CDR2 YSYEKL. There are 17 residues in the CDR3. The J segment lost 5 bases and the V segment lost 2 bases, leaving 11 bases of the junction unmatched. The CDR3 sequence is CASSQSSSGSPHNEQFF. The CDR3 DNA follows: TGCGCCAGCAGCCAAAGTAGCAGCGGGAGTCCCCACAATGAGCAGTTCTTC.

The V gene is TRBV27, the J gene TRBJ1-2; no definite D call. Germline CDR1 reads MNHEY; CDR2 reads SMNVEV (reference sequence). V was pared by 2 bases and J by 7 bases, with 14 bases between. There are 14 residues in the CDR3. Here the CDR3 reads CASSLGDGAAGYTF. The CDR3 coding sequence is TGTGCCAGCAGTTTAGGTGACGGCGCGGCTGGCTACACCTTC.

The J gene is TRBJ2-3, the V gene TRBV7-9, with 13 bases that match TRBD2. The CDR3 runs to 16 residues. Looked up from germline, CDR1 is SEHNR and CDR2 is FQNEAQ (reference sequence). J was trimmed by 6 bases and V by 5 bases; bases with no gene match: 8. The CDR3 nucleotides are TGTGCCAGCAGCCCCGGGACTAGCGGGACCCCGGATACGCAGTATTTT. As protein: CASSPGTSGTPDTQYF.

This sequence joins TRBV29-1 and TRBJ1-2; D gene uncertain. The CDR3 is 13 amino acids. Germline assignment: CDR1 SQVTM and CDR2 ANQGSEA. The V gene lost 1 base and the J gene lost 6 bases, with 12 bases spanning the gap. This CDR3 is CSVEAPPVDGYTF. The CDR3 DNA follows: TGCAGCGTTGAAGCCCCCCCCGTTGATGGCTACACCTTC.

Comment on this clone: This specimen includes other DNA sequences encoding the same CDR3. The genes are TRBV7-9 and TRBJ2-3, with a weak D call TRBD2 (5 bases). Germline assignment: CDR1 SEHNR and CDR2 FQNEAQ (reference sequence). Trimming left V 1 base short and J 4 bases short, with 9 bases between. The CDR3 runs to 14 residues. CDR3 coding DNA: TGTGCCAGCAGCTTAGAAGGGAGTGCAGATACGCAGTATTTT. Encoded protein: CASSLEGSADTQYF.

The chain couples TRBV27 to TRBJ2-1; 11 positions match TRBD2. Trimming removed 5 bases from V and 5 bases from J; junction bases left unmatched: 11. The CDR3 contains 17 residues. The germline V gene has CDR1 MNHEY and CDR2 SMNVEV (reference sequence). This CDR3 is CASSPQPGLAAHNEQFF. The CDR3 region has the DNA TGTGCCAGCAGTCCTCAACCGGGACTAGCGGCGCACAATGAGCAGTTCTTC.

With respect to this clone: Other DNA variants within this sample encode the same CDR3. V usage is TRBV27 and J usage is TRBJ1-2; the match to TRBD1 covers 11 bases. Germline CDR1 MNHEY, CDR2 SMNVEV (reference sequence). The CDR3 extends over 13 amino acids. The trim removed 3 bases at V and 7 bases at J, leaving 1 base unmatched. This CDR3 is CASSFGQGAGYTF. In DNA, the CDR3 is TGTGCCAGCAGTTTCGGACAGGGGGCTGGCTACACCTTC.

V gene TRBV7-9 combines with J gene TRBJ2-7; D is perhaps TRBD1 or TRBD2 (5 bases each). CDR1 and CDR2 (germline): SEHNR, FQNEAQ (reference sequence). V was cut by 4 bases and J by 2 bases, with 12 bases left in between. The CDR3 is 14 residues long. Here the CDR3 reads CASSSPGPTYEQYF. CDR3 in DNA: TGTGCCAGCAGCTCGCCGGGGCCGACCTACGAGCAGTACTTC. Variable domain in full (rest from reference TRBV7-9 and TRBJ2-7): DTGVSQNPRHKITKRGQNVTFRCDPISEHNRLYWYRQTLGQGPEFLTYFQNEAQLEKSRLLSDRFSAERPKGSFSTLEIQRTEQGDSAMYLCASSSPGPTYEQYFGPGTRLTVT.

The rearrangement joins TRBV15 to TRBJ2-5; 9 positions match TRBD1. Looked up from germline, CDR1 is LNHNV and CDR2 is YYDKDF (reference sequence). V shed 6 bases, J shed 5 bases, and the junction held 10 bases outside the gene matches. The CDR3 is made up of 15 amino acids. The CDR3 DNA reads TGTGCCACCAGACCCCGGACAGGGGAAGGGGAGACCCAGTACTTC. Translation: CATRPRTGEGETQYF. The variable domain in full, completed from reference TRBV15 and TRBJ2-5, reads DAMVIQNPRYQVTQFGKPVTLSCSQTLNHNVMYWYQQKSSQAPKLLFHYYDKDFNNEADTPDNFQSRRPNTSFCFLDIRSPGLGDTAMYLCATRPRTGEGETQYFGPGTRLLVL.

The genes are TRBV10-3 and TRBJ1-2; D unresolved. Deletions cut 2 bases from V and 6 bases from J, with 10 bases between. Germline CDR1 reads ENHRY; CDR2 reads SYGVKD. The CDR3 has 13 residues. The CDR3 region has the DNA TGTGCCATCAGTGAGCGGGGATGGGATGGCTACACCTTC. Its protein product is CAISERGWDGYTF.

The CDR3 loop is CASSVGALAYEQYF. CDR3 nucleotides: TGTGCCAGCAGCGTAGGAGCCCTCGCCTACGAGCAGTACTTC. This chain joins TRBV9 and TRBJ2-7, with D uncertain. Trimming pared 0 bases from V and 2 bases from J, leaving 9 bases between. The CDR3 length is 14 residues. CDR1 and CDR2 from the germline V gene are SGDLS and YYNGEE. The variable domain in full, completed from reference TRBV9 and TRBJ2-7, reads DSGVTQTPKHLITATGQRVTLRCSPRSGDLSVYWYQQSLDQGLQFLIQYYNGEERAKGNILERFSAQQFPDLHSELNLSSLELGDSALYFCASSVGALAYEQYFGPGTRLTVT.

The genes are TRBV9 and TRBJ2-1; 8 positions match TRBD2. Germline lookup yields CDR1 SGDLS and CDR2 YYNGEE. V lost 1 base, J lost 9 bases, and 0 bases stayed unmatched. The CDR3 loop spans 12 amino acids. The CDR3 sequence is CASSVREGEQFF. The CDR3 DNA sequence: TGTGCCAGCAGCGTACGGGAGGGTGAGCAGTTCTTC.

The chain uses TRBV29-1 and TRBJ2-3, with TRBD2 as a possible D gene (6 bases). Trimming shortened V by 1 base and J by 4 bases, and 12 bases separated the two germline ends. CDR1 SQVTM and CDR2 ANQGSEA come from the germline V gene. The CDR3 has 14 residues. In DNA, the CDR3 is TGCAGCGTTGAAGGGGAGGCCTACTCAGATACGCAGTATTTT. Encoded protein: CSVEGEAYSDTQYF.

The V call is TRBV14, the J call TRBJ2-7; TRBD2 matches at 8 bases. The ends lost 3 bases at V and 5 bases at J; junction bases unmatched: 6. This CDR3 has 14 amino acids. Germline V CDR1 and CDR2: SGHDN, FVKESK. This CDR3 is CASSHWTSFDEQYF. CDR3 DNA: TGTGCCAGCAGCCACTGGACTAGCTTCGACGAGCAGTACTTC.

Points on this clone: In the same sample, other DNA sequences code for this CDR3. The J gene is TRBJ2-2, the V gene TRBV9, with D uncertain. From germline, CDR1 is SGDLS and CDR2 YYNGEE. The CDR3 sequence is 12 residues long. The V end was cut by 2 bases, the J end by 2 bases, with 1 base between. The CDR3 protein is CASSVNTGELFF. CDR3 nucleotides: TGTGCCAGCAGCGTCAACACCGGGGAGCTGTTTTTT.